Below, 2 T cell receptor beta chains from the same sample are listed, as sequenced in a study of cytomegalovirus exposure and HLA in healthy donors. PCR amplification relied on 60 Vbeta primers (plus 13 Jbeta primers). Method: immunoSEQ multiplex PCR; TCRdb's copy keeps in-frame clones and lacks some. The sample holds 130,000 or so clones, around 77% seen once. Material: PBMCs. Receptor source: a man between 25 and 39 years old in good health and CMV-seronegative.

The chain recombines TRBV5-1 with TRBJ1-3; D is uncertain. The germline V gene has CDR1 SGHRS and CDR2 YFSETQ. The CDR3 covers 14 residues. V was pared by 4 bases and J by 2 bases, with 10 bases between. The CDR3 loop reads CASSPGQTGNTIYF. In nucleotides, the CDR3 is TGCGCCAGCAGCCCTGGGCAGACTGGAAACACCATATATTTT.

The chain combines TRBV5-1 with TRBJ2-3, with TRBD2 as a possible D gene (5 bases). CDR3 length: 18 amino acids. The V and J ends lost 0 bases and 4 bases respectively, with 21 bases between them. Germline V gene sequence: CDR1 SGHRS, CDR2 YFSETQ. In DNA form, the CDR3 reads TGCGCCAGCAGCTTGGCGCCCGGGAAAAGCCTAGGTGCAGATACGCAGTATTTT. Translation gives CASSLAPGKSLGADTQYF.